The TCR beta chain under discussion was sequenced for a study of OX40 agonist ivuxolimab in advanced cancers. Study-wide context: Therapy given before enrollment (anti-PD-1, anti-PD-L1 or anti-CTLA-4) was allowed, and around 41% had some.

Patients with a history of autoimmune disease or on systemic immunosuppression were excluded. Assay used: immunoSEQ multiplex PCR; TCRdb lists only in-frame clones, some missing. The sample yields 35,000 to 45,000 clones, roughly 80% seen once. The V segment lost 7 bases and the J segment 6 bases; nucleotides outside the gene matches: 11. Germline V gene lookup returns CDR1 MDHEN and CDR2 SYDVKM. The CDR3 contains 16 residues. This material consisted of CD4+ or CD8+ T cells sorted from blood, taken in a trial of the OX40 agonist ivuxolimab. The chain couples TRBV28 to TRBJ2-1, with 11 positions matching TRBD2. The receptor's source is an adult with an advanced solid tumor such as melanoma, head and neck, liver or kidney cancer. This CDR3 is CASIPPSGRTLNEQFF. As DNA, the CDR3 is TGTGCCAGCATCCCCCCTAGCGGGAGGACTCTCAATGAGCAGTTCTTC. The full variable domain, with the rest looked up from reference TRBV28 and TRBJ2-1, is DVKVTQSSRYLVKRTGEKVFLECVQDMDHENMFWYRQDPGLGLRLIYFSYDVKMKEKGDIPEGYSVSREKKERFSLILESASTNQTSMYLCASIPPSGRTLNEQFFGPGTRLTVL.